A single sample gave rise to the 5 T cell receptor beta chains below, sequenced in a study of a mutant IDH1 vaccine in newly diagnosed glioma. Their cognate antigens are unknown. Time point defined: week 11, during vaccination. Every vaccine dose comprised 300 ug of mutant IDH1 20-mer peptide plus topical imiquimod. Sequencing was performed with immunoSEQ multiplex PCR; in TCRdb, only in-frame clones are kept and a portion is missing. Among tens of thousands of clones listed, about 80% were seen once. The sample in question was PBMCs, obtained from a glioma patient whose treatment included an IDH1 peptide vaccine. The receptors here all came from a woman in her late teens or twenties with glioma.

The J gene is TRBJ1-2, the V gene TRBV19; 12 nucleotides line up with TRBD1. V trimming: 0 bases; J trimming: 5 bases; junction bases outside the gene matches: 7. The CDR3 covers 17 residues. Per the germline V gene, CDR1 is LNHDA and CDR2 is SQIVND (reference sequence). CDR3 in amino acids: CASSIEGQGAEEYGYTF. The DNA for the CDR3 is TGTGCCAGTAGTATAGAGGGACAGGGGGCAGAGGAGTATGGCTACACCTTC.

V usage is TRBV4-1 and J usage is TRBJ2-4; unclear D gene. V was cut by 3 bases and J by 6 bases, with 15 bases left in between. Germline assignment: CDR1 MGHRA and CDR2 YSYEKL. The CDR3 loop spans 15 amino acids. CDR3 sequence reads: CASSHPLGSSNIQYF. Written as DNA, the CDR3 is TGCGCCAGCAGCCACCCCCTGGGCAGTTCAAACATTCAGTACTTC.

This clone was seen more than once but under ten times. This chain links TRBV7-2 with TRBJ1-4; D gene uncertain. V was cut by 7 bases and J by 2 bases, with 8 bases left in between. Germline loops: CDR1 SGHTA, CDR2 FQGNSA. This CDR3 has 13 amino acids. The CDR3 region has the DNA TGTGCCAGCACAAAAGGGACTAATGAAAAACTGTTTTTT. Its translation is CASTKGTNEKLFF.

This chain uses TRBV7-2 with TRBJ2-7; 10 bases fit TRBD2. J gave up 5 bases and V 1 base, and 11 bases lay outside the gene matches. This CDR3 region has 17 residues. Germline values: CDR1 SGHTA, CDR2 FQGNSA. This CDR3 is CASSLVASGSRVHEQYF. In nucleotides, the CDR3 is TGTGCCAGCAGCTTAGTGGCTAGCGGGAGTAGGGTCCACGAGCAGTACTTC.

V gene TRBV7-8 combines with J gene TRBJ1-2; TRBD1 matches at 7 bases. The CDR3 contains 14 residues. The V gene's germline CDR1 is SGHVS and CDR2 FQNEAQ. The trim removed 4 bases at V and 3 bases at J, leaving 5 bases unmatched. CDR3: CASSSRDSDYGYTF. DNA of the CDR3: TGTGCCAGCAGCTCCCGGGACAGCGACTATGGCTACACCTTC. The variable domain in full, completed from reference TRBV7-8 and TRBJ1-2, reads GAGVSQSPRYKVAKRGQDVALRCDPISGHVSLFWYQQALGQGPEFLTYFQNEAQLDKSGLPSDRFFAERPEGSVSTLKIQRTQQEDSAVYLCASSSRDSDYGYTFGSGTRLTVV.